Sequencing of this TCR beta chain was carried out in a study of siplizumab effects on memory and regulatory T cells. Points from the study as a whole: Unstimulated subsets accounted for the mapping of only a minor share of the clones that were alloreactive. Confirmation was lacking for the suppressive function of proliferating Tregs derived from siplizumab cultures. Unstimulated naive T cells seemed to show more diversity than memory cells did, and they also seemed to be among the major contributors to the alloresponse.

Over a period of over five days at 37 degrees C, the mixed lymphocyte reaction cells were cocultured. The reaction combined CFSE-labelled responder PBMCs and Violet Dye-labelled stimulator PBMCs at a 1:1 ratio. TCRdb keeps only in-frame clones here, not all; method: immunoSEQ multiplex PCR. The sample records 3,000 to 4,000 clones, roughly 60% being singletons. This CDR3 has 15 residues. Germline assignment: CDR1 MGHRA and CDR2 YSYEKL. V trimming: 3 bases; J trimming: 1 base; junction bases outside the gene matches: 2. Notes on this clone: Its target is not known.

Sequencing was done on a sample of CFSE-low (dividing) CD8+ T cells sorted from an allogeneic mixed lymphocyte reaction. The chain is built from TRBV4-1 and TRBJ2-1; 8 bases align to TRBD1. The clonotype originates from a human donor in good health; the cells came from an allogeneic mixed lymphocyte reaction. Some clones in this sample may be carry-over from other donors' samples. CDR3 coding DNA: TGCGCCAGCAGCCAGAGACAGGGGTCCTACAATGAGCAGTTCTTC. Translation: CASSQRQGSYNEQFF.